Shown below are 2 T cell receptor beta chains from a single sample sequenced in a study of control samples from healthy donors and cancer patients. Produced via immunoSEQ multiplex PCR; TCRdb's table is partial and in-frame only. The repertoire holds about 120,000 clones, with about 90% as singletons. What was sequenced was blood. All receptors come from a woman aged 45-59 years in good health.

The chain carries TRBV7-8 and TRBJ1-1; unclear D gene. Germline CDR1 reads SGHVS; CDR2 reads FQNEAQ. The V end lost 5 bases, the J end lost 2 bases, and 9 bases lay between the germline ends. The CDR3 consists of 13 residues. The CDR3 loop is CASSREFNTEAFF. DNA for the CDR3: TGTGCCAGCAGCCGAGAGTTCAACACTGAAGCTTTCTTT.

The chain is built from TRBV19 and TRBJ1-2; no reliable D call. Trimming took off 6 bases at V and 2 bases at J, with 16 bases between the two ends. The V gene's germline CDR1 is LNHDA and CDR2 SQIVND (reference sequence). The CDR3 has 15 amino acids. The CDR3: CASSVSGYGNYGYTF. The CDR3 DNA is TGTGCCAGTAGCGTAAGTGGGTACGGCAACTATGGCTACACCTTC.